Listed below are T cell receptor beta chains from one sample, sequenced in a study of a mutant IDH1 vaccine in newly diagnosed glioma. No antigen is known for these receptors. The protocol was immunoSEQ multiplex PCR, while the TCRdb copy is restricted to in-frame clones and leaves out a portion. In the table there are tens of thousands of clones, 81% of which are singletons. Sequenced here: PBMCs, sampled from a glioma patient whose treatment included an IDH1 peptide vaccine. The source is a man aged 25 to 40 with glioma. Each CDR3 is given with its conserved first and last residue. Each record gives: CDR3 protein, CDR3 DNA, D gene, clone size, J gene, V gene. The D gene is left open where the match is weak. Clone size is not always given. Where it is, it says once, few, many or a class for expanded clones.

CDR3: CASSLGWEDGYTF
DNA: TGCGCCAGCAGCTTGGGGTGGGAGGATGGCTACACCTTC
D: -
size: -
J: TRBJ1-2
V: TRBV5-1

CDR3: CASQNGPSGANVLTF
DNA: TGTGCCAGCCAGAACGGACCCTCTGGGGCCAACGTCCTGACTTTC
D: -
size: -
J: TRBJ2-6
V: TRBV6-1

CDR3: CASSLDGRSTGELFF
DNA: TGCGCCAGCAGCTTGGACGGGCGTAGCACCGGGGAGCTGTTTTTT
D: -
size: -
J: TRBJ2-2
V: TRBV5-1

CDR3: CASSFAGGSNQPQHF
DNA: TGCGCCAGCAGCTTCGCAGGGGGGAGCAATCAGCCCCAGCATTTT
D: TRBD1
size: -
J: TRBJ1-5
V: TRBV5-1

CDR3: CASRRGREKLFF
DNA: TGTGCCAGCAGAAGGGGTCGGGAAAAACTGTTTTTT
D: -
size: -
J: TRBJ1-4
V: TRBV2

CDR3: CASSNPRPGQAYEQYF
DNA: TGTGCCAGCAGCAACCCGAGGCCGGGACAGGCGTACGAGCAGTACTTC
D: -
size: few
J: TRBJ2-7
V: TRBV21-1

CDR3: CASSLGSGGPGNTIYF
DNA: TGCGCCAGCAGCTTGGGGTCTGGGGGGCCTGGAAACACCATATATTTT
D: -
size: once
J: TRBJ1-3
V: TRBV5-1

CDR3: CASSYESRPAYNTIYF
DNA: TGTGCCAGCAGTTACGAGAGCAGGCCGGCGTACAACACCATATATTTT
D: -
size: -
J: TRBJ1-3
V: TRBV6-5

CDR3: CASSKGLAGGKQFF
DNA: TGTGCCAGCAGCAAGGGACTAGCGGGCGGGAAGCAGTTCTTC
D: TRBD2
size: few
J: TRBJ2-1
V: TRBV11-2

CDR3: CASSIDENEQYF
DNA: TGTGCCAGTAGTATAGACGAGAACGAGCAGTACTTC
D: -
size: -
J: TRBJ2-7
V: TRBV19

CDR3: CASSYLSPSSYEQYF
DNA: TGTGCCAGCAGTTACTTGTCCCCAAGCTCCTACGAGCAGTACTTC
D: -
size: -
J: TRBJ2-7
V: TRBV6-5

CDR3: CASSGGLAGGLTGELFF
DNA: TGCGCCAGCAGCGGGGGACTAGCGGGAGGTCTGACCGGGGAGCTGTTTTTT
D: TRBD2
size: -
J: TRBJ2-2
V: TRBV5-1

CDR3: CASSLAQGYGGYTF
DNA: TGTGCCAGCAGCTTAGCTCAGGGGTACGGTGGCTACACCTTC
D: -
size: -
J: TRBJ1-2
V: TRBV7-9

CDR3: CASSPAQRGMNTEAFF
DNA: TGTGCCAGCAGCCCCGCCCAGAGGGGGATGAACACTGAAGCTTTCTTT
D: -
size: -
J: TRBJ1-1
V: TRBV11-2

CDR3: CASSLDGGSGYTF
DNA: TGTGCCAGCAGCTTAGATGGGGGCAGTGGCTACACCTTC
D: -
size: -
J: TRBJ1-2
V: TRBV7-9

CDR3: CASRGKGQGATDTQYF
DNA: TGTGCCAGCAGGGGAAAGGGACAGGGGGCAACAGATACGCAGTATTTT
D: TRBD1
size: -
J: TRBJ2-3
V: TRBV5-6

CDR3: CASMESNEQFF
DNA: TGTGCCAGCATGGAGAGCAATGAGCAGTTCTTC
D: -
size: -
J: TRBJ2-1
V: TRBV6-1

CDR3: CAWSVRVIPYGYTF
DNA: TGTGCCTGGAGTGTACGAGTTATTCCCTATGGCTACACCTTC
D: -
size: -
J: TRBJ1-2
V: TRBV30

CDR3: CASSLGQTNQPQHF
DNA: TGTGCCAGCAGCTTGGGACAGACCAATCAGCCCCAGCATTTT
D: TRBD1
size: -
J: TRBJ1-5
V: TRBV7-9

CDR3: CASSLDMTTQYF
DNA: TGTGCCAGCAGCTTGGACATGACAACCCAGTACTTC
D: -
size: -
J: TRBJ2-5
V: TRBV5-5

CDR3: CASSYVLAGGDNEQFF
DNA: TGTGCCAGCAGTTACGTACTAGCGGGAGGTGACAATGAGCAGTTCTTC
D: TRBD2
size: once
J: TRBJ2-1
V: TRBV6-5

CDR3: CASSLGQTGGEAFF
DNA: TGCGCCAGCAGCTTGGGACAGACAGGGGGGGAAGCTTTCTTT
D: TRBD1
size: -
J: TRBJ1-1
V: TRBV5-1

CDR3: CASSLPGEVYEQYF
DNA: TGTGCCAGCAGCTTGCCGGGGGAAGTCTACGAGCAGTACTTC
D: -
size: -
J: TRBJ2-7
V: TRBV5-8

CDR3: CARSPYTSGRVNEQFF
DNA: TGTGCCAGAAGCCCGTATACTAGCGGGAGGGTTAATGAGCAGTTCTTC
D: TRBD2
size: -
J: TRBJ2-1
V: TRBV5-3

CDR3: CAISVGNEQFF
DNA: TGTGCCATCAGTGTCGGTAATGAGCAGTTCTTC
D: -
size: -
J: TRBJ2-1
V: TRBV10-3

CDR3: CASEMGLAGGEQFF
DNA: TGTGCCAGTGAAATGGGCCTGGCTGGGGGTGAGCAGTTCTTC
D: -
size: -
J: TRBJ2-1
V: TRBV14

CDR3: CASRTQRSPQHF
DNA: TGTGCCAGCAGAACGCAAAGGTCTCCCCAGCATTTT
D: -
size: few
J: TRBJ1-5
V: TRBV6-5

CDR3: CASSVEGAVNTEAFF
DNA: TGTGCCAGCAGCGTAGAGGGGGCGGTGAACACTGAAGCTTTCTTT
D: TRBD1
size: -
J: TRBJ1-1
V: TRBV9

CDR3: CASSAGGGLAGPEQYF
DNA: TGTGCCAGCAGCGCCGGGGGGGGACTAGCGGGCCCCGAGCAGTACTTC
D: TRBD2
size: -
J: TRBJ2-7
V: TRBV9

CDR3: CASSRRGGPTEAFF
DNA: TGTGCCAGCAGTCGAAGGGGAGGGCCCACTGAAGCTTTCTTT
D: -
size: few
J: TRBJ1-1
V: TRBV7-2

CDR3: CASSFYEQYF
DNA: TGTGCCAGCAGCTTTTACGAGCAGTACTTC
D: -
size: -
J: TRBJ2-7
V: TRBV7-9

CDR3: CASRLTGYYGYTF
DNA: TGTGCAAGTCGCTTAACAGGGTACTATGGCTACACCTTC
D: -
size: -
J: TRBJ1-2
V: TRBV12-2

CDR3: CASSPRGTSTDTQYF
DNA: TGCGCCAGCAGCCCGCGCGGAACTAGCACAGATACGCAGTATTTT
D: -
size: -
J: TRBJ2-3
V: TRBV5-1

CDR3: CASSPYSSPGELFF
DNA: TGTGCCAGCAGTCCCTATTCCAGTCCCGGGGAGCTGTTTTTT
D: -
size: -
J: TRBJ2-2
V: TRBV27

CDR3: CASSGRDSFYGYTF
DNA: TGTGCCAGCAGCGGCCGGGACAGCTTCTATGGCTACACCTTC
D: TRBD1
size: -
J: TRBJ1-2
V: TRBV6-5

CDR3: CASSFSGKETQYF
DNA: TGTGCCAGCAGCTTTTCCGGGAAGGAGACCCAGTACTTC
D: -
size: -
J: TRBJ2-5
V: TRBV11-3

CDR3: CASSQDIQGIREKLFF
DNA: TGTGCCAGCAGCCAAGATATCCAGGGGATTCGTGAAAAACTGTTTTTT
D: -
size: few
J: TRBJ1-4
V: TRBV4-2

CDR3: CSVKPGTSGRTEQYF
DNA: TGCAGCGTTAAACCTGGGACTAGCGGGAGAACCGAGCAGTACTTC
D: TRBD2
size: -
J: TRBJ2-7
V: TRBV29-1

CDR3: CASRTGLAEYEQYF
DNA: TGCGCCAGCAGAACTGGACTAGCGGAATACGAGCAGTACTTC
D: TRBD2
size: -
J: TRBJ2-7
V: TRBV5-1

CDR3: CASSHAIDRIYSNQPQHF
DNA: TGCGCCAGCAGCCACGCAATAGACAGAATATATAGCAATCAGCCCCAGCATTTT
D: -
size: -
J: TRBJ1-5
V: TRBV4-1